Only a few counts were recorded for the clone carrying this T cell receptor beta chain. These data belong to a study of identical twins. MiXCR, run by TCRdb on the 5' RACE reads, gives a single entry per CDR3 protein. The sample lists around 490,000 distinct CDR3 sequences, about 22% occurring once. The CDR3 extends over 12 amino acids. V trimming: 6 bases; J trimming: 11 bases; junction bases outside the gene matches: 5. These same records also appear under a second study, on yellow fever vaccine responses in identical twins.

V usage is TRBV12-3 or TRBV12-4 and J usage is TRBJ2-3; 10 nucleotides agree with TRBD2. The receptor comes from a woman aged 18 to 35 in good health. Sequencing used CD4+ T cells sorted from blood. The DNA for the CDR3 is TGTGCCAGCAGAAACGAGCGGGAGGGGCAGTATTTT. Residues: CASRNEREGQYF.